This TCR beta chain was recorded in a study of T cell responses to AZD1222 COVID-19 vaccine. Study information: Second-dose groups at about 4 or about 12 weeks were pooled. The study, taken as a whole, reports: Clonal diversity may have been underestimated, and the donors were mostly white British, with more females than males. Vaccination with two AZD1222 doses was followed by a rise in Spike-specific TCR breadth and depth.

Points on this clone: Its antigen is not identified.

The assay was immunoSEQ multiplex PCR, and TCRdb's table has in-frame clones only and misses some. The data show some 130,000 clones, with around nine tenths seen just once and 8.4% held by the top ten. CDR1 is MNHNS and CDR2 is SASEGT in the germline V gene. The CDR3 covers 16 residues. The V end lost 2 bases, the J end lost 3 bases, and 17 bases lay between the germline ends. The specimen was peripheral blood, collected on day 0 of AZD1222 vaccination. The V gene is TRBV6-1, the J gene TRBJ2-7, with a possible D match to TRBD1 (5 bases). This TCR derives from an adult in good health. The CDR3 sequence is CASSESPTVRSYEQYF. The CDR3 DNA follows: TGTGCCAGCAGTGAAAGTCCGACAGTAAGGAGCTACGAGCAGTACTTC.